Shown below are 8 T cell receptor beta chains from a single sample sequenced in a study of metastatic and nonmetastatic thyroid tumors. Thyroid surgery had not been preceded by any treatment in any patient. Using MiXCR, TCRdb reanalyzed the PCR reads. The data hold 15,000 to 20,000 clones, with approximately 30% observed a single time. The sequenced sample consisted of tumor tissue. Every receptor here comes from a female donor with papillary thyroid cancer or a benign thyroid nodule (not recorded which). Some clones in this sample may be carry-over from other donors' samples.

This clone was counted many times. The chain combines TRBV7-8 with TRBJ2-2; D possibly corresponds to TRBD2 (6 bases). Trimming took 4 bases from V and 5 from J, leaving 8 bases between them. Germline V gene lookup returns CDR1 SGHVS and CDR2 FQNEAQ. This CDR3 spans 13 amino acids. The CDR3 region is CASSSGRTGELFF. The CDR3 coding sequence is TGTGCCAGCAGCTCAGGGAGGACCGGGGAGCTGTTTTTT.

A word on this clone: A single base separates this from a much larger clone, so it may be a read error. This sequence joins TRBV20-1 and TRBJ2-5; 8 nucleotides line up with TRBD1. CDR3 size: 13 residues. J lost 5 bases, V lost 3 bases, and 5 bases had no gene match. Germline CDR1 DFQATT, CDR2 SNEGSKA (reference sequence). CDR3 amino acids: CSASPHRGETQYF. In nucleotides, the CDR3 is TGCAGTGCTAGTCCGCACAGGGGGGAGACCCAGTACTTC.

Points on this clone: Since no conserved phenylalanine or tryptophan closes the CDR3, a read error is the likely cause. The DNA is omitted, as the CDR3 cannot be located on it reliably, and the CDR3 follows TCRdb's listing. V gene TRBV6-4 combines with J gene TRBJ1-1; the D call TRBD1 from the table was never checked on the DNA. The germline CDR1 and CDR2 sequences are MRHNA and SNTAGT. The CDR3 extends over 14 residues, inclusive of both ends. The CDR3 is CARSANPGQGIVFL.

This clone was counted many times. The chain uses TRBV7-9 and TRBJ1-1, with a possible D match to TRBD1 (6 bases). The CDR3 runs to 15 residues. Per germline, CDR1 SEHNR and CDR2 FQNEAQ (reference sequence). V was trimmed by 7 bases and J by 10 bases, leaving 25 bases between them. Here the CDR3 DNA reads TGTGCCAGCACCCCTAAACAGGGCGCCTTCCGTAGAGCTTTCTTT. This gives the protein CASTPKQGAFRRAFF.

Many counts were recorded for this clone. CDR3: CATSDLKQGAHTDTQYF. The CDR3 DNA reads as TGTGCCACCAGTGATTTAAAACAGGGGGCCCACACAGATACGCAGTATTTT. The V gene is TRBV24-1, the J gene TRBJ2-3; 9 bases agree with TRBD1. After removal of 1 base from V and 2 bases from J, the junction contained 6 bases not matched to a gene. The CDR3 is 17 amino acids. CDR1 and CDR2 (germline): KGHDR, SFDVKD.

This clone occurred many times. This chain uses TRBV19 with TRBJ2-1, with TRBD1 matching over 7 bases. CDR1 is LNHDA and CDR2 is SQIVND in the germline V gene (reference sequence). Trimming took 4 bases from V and 1 from J; bases not matched to a gene: 4. This CDR3 has 15 amino acids. CDR3 bases: TGTGCCAGTAGTACCAGACAGGGATCCTACAATGAGCAGTTCTTC. Encoded protein: CASSTRQGSYNEQFF.

This rearrangement joins TRBV7-2 to TRBJ2-2, with a weak D call TRBD2 (6 bases). V gave up 7 bases and J gave up 2 bases, with 8 bases separating them. CDR1 SGHTA and CDR2 FQGNSA come from the germline V gene. The CDR3 loop spans 13 amino acids. CDR3 in amino acids: CASTGTNTGELFF. CDR3 DNA: TGTGCCAGCACCGGGACTAACACCGGGGAGCTGTTTTTT.

This clone appeared many times. The chain is built from TRBV4-2 and TRBJ2-1; 10 bases agree with TRBD2. CDR1 is LGHNA and CDR2 is YNFKEQ in the germline V gene. V gave up 0 bases and J gave up 5 bases; unmatched junction bases: 4. This CDR3 has 16 amino acids. For the CDR3, the DNA is TGTGCCAGCAGCCAAGATTTAGCGGGAGGTGACAATGAGCAGTTCTTC. Translating gives CASSQDLAGGDNEQFF.